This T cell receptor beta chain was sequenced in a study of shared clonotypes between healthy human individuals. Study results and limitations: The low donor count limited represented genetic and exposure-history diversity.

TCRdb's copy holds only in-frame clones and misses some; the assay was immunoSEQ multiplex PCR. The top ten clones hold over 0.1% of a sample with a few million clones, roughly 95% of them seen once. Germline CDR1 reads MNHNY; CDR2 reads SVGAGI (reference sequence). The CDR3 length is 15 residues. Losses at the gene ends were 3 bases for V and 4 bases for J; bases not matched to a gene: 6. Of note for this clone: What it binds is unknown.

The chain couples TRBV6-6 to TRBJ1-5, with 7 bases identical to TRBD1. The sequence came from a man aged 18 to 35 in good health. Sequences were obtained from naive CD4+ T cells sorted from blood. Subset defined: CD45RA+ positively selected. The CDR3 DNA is TGTGCCAGCAGTTATTCGGACAGGCGAAATCAGCCCCAGCATTTT. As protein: CASSYSDRRNQPQHF.